The T cell receptor beta chain described here comes from a study of blood T cell repertoires in COVID-19. As for the study in general: In each case, the material was cDNA or gDNA derived from T cells, B-cell-depleted T cells, or PBMCs.

Data came from immunoSEQ multiplex PCR; TCRdb stores just in-frame clones and leaves some out. The sample includes roughly 150,000 clones, approximately 80% of them seen just once. The CDR3 spans 13 residues. Germline V gene data show CDR1 as MNHEY and CDR2 as SVGAGI. The ends lost 7 bases at V and 6 bases at J; junction bases unmatched: 9. The sequenced sample was PBMCs or T cells enriched from blood (not recorded which). The chain recombines TRBV6-5 with TRBJ2-7; 7 bases are shared with TRBD1. This clonotype was sampled from a woman between 50 and 59 years old who had recovered from COVID-19. The CDR3 region has the DNA TGTGCCAGCATTATCGACAGGGTGAGCGAGCAGTACTTC. Its translation: CASIIDRVSEQYF.